This T cell receptor (beta chain) was recovered during a study of CD8+CD57+ T cells in acquired aplastic anemia. Looking at the study overall: Sorted cells (CD4+ and CD8+) yielded DNA amounts that averaged around 3.1 ug. Study results and limitations: Patients and controls were found to share over 25 CD8+ CDR3 sequences. Controls did not differ significantly from patients in CD8+ Simpson's diversity.

In the case of this clonotype: No antigen is known for it.

Researchers used genomic DNA as the template to profile TCR beta VDJ and CDR3. TCRdb reprocessed the reads via MiXCR and lists one record per CDR3 protein. The profile shows about 180,000 distinct CDR3 sequences, 48% of them singletons. All patients picked for sequencing had shown, by flow cytometry, an expansion of CD8+CD57+ cells. Untreated patients provided the blood samples, with no therapy given before sampling. Trimming cost V 4 bases and J 0 bases, with 4 bases left between them. The CDR3 loop spans 13 amino acids. CDR1 SGHVS and CDR2 FNYEAQ come from the germline V gene. Material for sequencing was sorted CD4+, CD8+, or CD8+CD57+ T cells (not recorded which) from PBMCs. V and J are TRBV7-6 and TRBJ1-5; no firm D call. The source is a human donor with aplastic anemia. This CDR3 is CASSSYSNQPQHF. The CDR3 coding sequence is TGTGCCAGCAGCTCATATAGCAATCAGCCCCAGCATTTT.